This TCR beta chain was captured in a study of human T cells and chemical hapten exposure. Study as a whole: Chiefly female patients presented with alopecia areata, totalis or universalis. Small pooled library volume differences mainly caused per-sample TCR yield variation.

Regarding time point: patch test 2, 6 weeks after DPC sensitization. As for treatment: therapeutic diphenylcyclopropenone sensitization with weekly scalp DPC. Blood was drawn before each patch test was applied. There are many counts of this clonotype. Per the germline V gene, CDR1 is DFQATT and CDR2 is SNEGSKA (reference sequence). Trimming pared 6 bases from V and 3 bases from J, leaving 18 bases between. This CDR3 contains 15 residues. It was the library that attached unique molecular identifiers to individual cDNA molecules. Each CDR3 protein is one row after TCRdb ran MiXCR on the RACE reads. The sample holds under 450,000 distinct CDR3 sequences, about 6% seen once.

The rearrangement uses TRBV20-1 and TRBJ1-5; D not resolved. The source of this sequence is a woman under 30 with alopecia areata. Some clones in this sample may be carry-over from other donors' samples. Sequenced material: whole blood, taken in connection with sensitization to the hapten diphenylcyclopropenone (DPC). The CDR3 is CSAPSPEGINQPQHF. The CDR3 nucleotides read TGCAGTGCCCCGAGTCCAGAGGGTATCAATCAGCCCCAGCATTTT.